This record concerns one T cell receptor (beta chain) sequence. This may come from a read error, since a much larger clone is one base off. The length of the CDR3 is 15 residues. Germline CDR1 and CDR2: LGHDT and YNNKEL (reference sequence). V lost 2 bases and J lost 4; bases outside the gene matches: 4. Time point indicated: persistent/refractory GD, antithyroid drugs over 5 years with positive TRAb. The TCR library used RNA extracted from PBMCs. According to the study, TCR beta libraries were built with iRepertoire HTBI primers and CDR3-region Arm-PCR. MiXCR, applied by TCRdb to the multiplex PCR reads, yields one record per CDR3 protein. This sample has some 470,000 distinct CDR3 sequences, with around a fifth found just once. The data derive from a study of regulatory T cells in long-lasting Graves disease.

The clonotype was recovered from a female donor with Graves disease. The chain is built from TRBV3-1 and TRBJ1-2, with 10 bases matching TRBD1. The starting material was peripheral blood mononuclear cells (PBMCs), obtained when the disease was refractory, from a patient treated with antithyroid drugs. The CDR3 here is CASSQMTGGCYGYTF. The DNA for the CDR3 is TGTGCCAGCAGCCAAATGACAGGGGGCTGCTATGGCTACACCTTC.